The clone carrying this TCR beta chain appeared a single time. The antigen remains unidentified. The data were obtained in a study of cytomegalovirus exposure and HLA in healthy donors. The overall study: T cells numbering around 180 million yielded some 100 million unique TCR beta sequences in an earlier analysis.

Primers included in the PCR were 60 Vbeta and 13 Jbeta primers. As processed by the authors: Roughly 11 million shared chains were among the about 80 million unique TCR beta chains that a later analysis counted. The data were produced by immunoSEQ multiplex PCR, yet TCRdb's version contains in-frame clones alone and is incomplete. D and trimming were read from the DNA, whereas the V and J calls and clone size are those reported in that table. Altogether 100,000 or so clones are present, around 80% being singletons, with the ten largest covering 2% to 3%. Germline V gene sequence: CDR1 SGHKS, CDR2 YYEKEE (reference sequence). Trimming cost V 8 bases and J 7 bases, with 16 bases left between them. This CDR3 contains 14 residues. Findings and caveats of the study: Immune exposure data for these donors was limited to CMV serostatus. The presence/absence work took it that sequencing depth was about the same across donors.

The chain links TRBV5-5 to TRBJ1-6; possibly TRBD1 for D (5 bases). The source material was PBMCs. This clonotype was obtained from a female donor in good health and CMV-seronegative. CDR3 residues: CASGAADPNSPLHF. For the CDR3, the DNA is TGTGCCAGTGGGGCGGCAGATCCGAATTCACCCCTCCACTTT.